This paragraph covers one T cell receptor (beta chain) sequence. The PCR employed 60 Vbeta primers together with 13 Jbeta primers. Produced via immunoSEQ multiplex PCR; TCRdb's table is partial and in-frame only. The table gives tens of thousands of clones; the top ten clones make up more than 2.5% of it. The data were obtained in a study of cytomegalovirus exposure and HLA in healthy donors. Germline V gives CDR1 MGHRA, CDR2 YSYEKL. Trimming took 3 bases from V and 0 from J; bases not matched to a gene: 8. The CDR3 sequence is 19 residues long. The source material was PBMCs. V and J are TRBV4-1 and TRBJ2-5, with 15 bases that match TRBD2. This TCR came from a man between 40 and 49 years old in good health and CMV-seronegative. The CDR3 reads CASSHPGLAGGRDQETQYF. The CDR3 DNA reads TGCGCCAGCAGCCACCCGGGACTAGCGGGGGGCCGTGACCAAGAGACCCAGTACTTC.